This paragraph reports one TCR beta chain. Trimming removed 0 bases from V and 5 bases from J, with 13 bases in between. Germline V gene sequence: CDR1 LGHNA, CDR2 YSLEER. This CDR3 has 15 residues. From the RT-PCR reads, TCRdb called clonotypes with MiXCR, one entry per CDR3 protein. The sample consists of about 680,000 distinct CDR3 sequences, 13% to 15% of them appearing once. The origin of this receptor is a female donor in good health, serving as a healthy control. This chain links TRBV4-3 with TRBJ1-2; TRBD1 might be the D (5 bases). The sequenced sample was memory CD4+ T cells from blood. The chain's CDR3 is CASSQDPGVLYGYTF. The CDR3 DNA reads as TGCGCCAGCAGCCAAGATCCGGGGGTTCTATATGGCTACACCTTC.